A single sample is the source of the 32 T cell receptor beta chains below, sequenced in a study of blood T cell repertoires in COVID-19. The data were produced by immunoSEQ multiplex PCR, yet TCRdb's version contains in-frame clones alone and is incomplete. The sample includes about 120,000 clones, roughly 83% seen only once; the top ten take approximately 4%. The sequenced material came from peripheral blood. Every receptor here comes from an elderly woman with acute or convalescent COVID-19.

CDR3 region: CASSQSPGGVFETQYF. The CDR3 region has the DNA TGTGCCAGCAGCCAGTCGCCGGGGGGGGTCTTTGAGACGCAGTATTTT. The J gene is TRBJ2-3, the V gene TRBV3-1 (or the pseudogene TRBV3-2); TRBD2 matches at 8 bases. With V trimmed by 3 bases and J by 9 bases, 14 bases remained unmatched. The germline V gene has CDR1 LGHDT and CDR2 YNNKEL (reference sequence). This CDR3 is built from 16 residues.

The V and J genes are TRBV28 and TRBJ2-5; D might be TRBD1 (6 bases). The CDR3 covers 13 residues. The germline gives CDR1 MDHEN, CDR2 SYDVKM. Deletions cut 6 bases from V and 5 bases from J, with 13 bases between. CDR3 residues: CASSFTGMETQYF. The CDR3 DNA is TGTGCCAGCAGCTTCACAGGGATGGAGACCCAGTACTTC.

This chain links TRBV7-2 with TRBJ2-7; tentatively, D is TRBD1 (6 bases). With 5 bases removed from V and 3 bases from J, the gap between germline ends came to 14 bases. This CDR3 region has 14 residues. Germline V gives CDR1 SGHTA, CDR2 FQGNSA. The CDR3 DNA is TGTGCCAGCAGCCCCACGACAGGAAACTACGAGCAGTACTTC. Its protein is CASSPTTGNYEQYF.

This chain connects TRBV6-5 to TRBJ1-5; 11 bases align to TRBD1. CDR1 and CDR2 (germline): MNHEY, SVGAGI. The junction had 6 bases not matched to a gene; V was cut back by 8 bases and J by 6 bases. The CDR3 extends over 14 amino acids. The chain's CDR3 is CASGGQGGIQPQHF. The CDR3 bases are TGTGCCAGCGGGGGACAGGGGGGAATTCAGCCCCAGCATTTT.

This clone showed up just once. The V gene is TRBV6-5, the J gene TRBJ2-2, with D possibly being TRBD1 (6 bases). CDR3 size: 14 residues. Germline assignment: CDR1 MNHEY and CDR2 SVGAGI. V was cut by 6 bases and J by 2 bases, with 10 bases left in between. As DNA, the CDR3 is TGTGCCAGCAGCGTCAGGGGAAACACCGGGGAGCTGTTTTTT. Protein: CASSVRGNTGELFF.

The chain recombines TRBV5-1 with TRBJ2-7; TRBD2 is a possible D gene (5 bases). V lost 2 bases and J 4 bases, leaving 7 bases between the germline ends. The CDR3 spans 12 residues. Germline-derived CDR1 and CDR2 are SGHRS and YFSETQ. The CDR3 here is CASSFPGYEQYF. CDR3 bases: TGCGCCAGCAGCTTCCCGGGATACGAGCAGTACTTC.

J is TRBJ1-2 and V is TRBV27, with D perhaps matching TRBD1 (5 bases). Trimming cost V 2 bases and J 1 base, with 8 bases left between them. Per germline, CDR1 MNHEY and CDR2 SMNVEV (reference sequence). This CDR3 is 14 amino acids long. In DNA form, the CDR3 reads TGTGCCAGCAGTTTAGGGGCGATTAACTATGGCTACACCTTC. Its protein product is CASSLGAINYGYTF.

V and J are TRBV5-6 and TRBJ1-4; possibly TRBD1 for D (5 bases). Germline CDR1 SGHDT, CDR2 YYEEEE. Trimming took off 0 bases at V and 6 bases at J, with 9 bases between the two ends. There are 14 residues in the CDR3. The CDR3 reads CASSLEGRDEKLFF. CDR3 coding DNA: TGTGCCAGCAGCTTGGAGGGCAGGGATGAAAAACTGTTTTTT.

This clone was seen more than once but under ten times. This sequence joins TRBV6-2 or TRBV6-3 and TRBJ2-3; a weak D match, TRBD1 (5 bases). CDR3 length: 14 amino acids. Germline V gene sequence: CDR1 MNHEY, CDR2 SVGEGT. V was trimmed by 5 bases and J by 4 bases, leaving 13 bases between them. The CDR3 bases are TGTGCCAGCAGTCAGGGCCACCCCCCAGATACGCAGTATTTT. Translation gives CASSQGHPPDTQYF.

The V call is TRBV18, the J call TRBJ2-2, with a weak D call TRBD1 (5 bases). Germline CDR1 KGHSH, CDR2 LQKENI. This CDR3 is 15 amino acids long. The V end was cut by 3 bases, the J end by 0 bases, with 8 bases between. CDR3 nucleotides: TGTGCCAGCTCACCGACGACAGCGAACACCGGGGAGCTGTTTTTT. Amino acid sequence: CASSPTTANTGELFF. Full variable domain (missing parts from reference TRBV18 and TRBJ2-2): NAGVMQNPRHLVRRRGQEARLRCSPMKGHSHVYWYRQLPEEGLKFMVYLQKENIIDESGMPKERFSAEFPKEGPSILRIQQVVRGDSAAYFCASSPTTANTGELFFGEGSRLTVL.

In its sample, this clone was seen a few times. The chain has TRBV29-1 and TRBJ2-7; D perhaps matches TRBD2 (7 bases). The CDR3 contains 14 residues. V was shortened by 8 bases and J by 0 bases, with 17 bases between the two germline ends. The V gene's germline CDR1 is SQVTM and CDR2 ANQGSEA. CDR3 region: CSYMGGGTSYEQYF. CDR3 DNA: TGCAGCTATATGGGAGGGGGGACCTCCTACGAGCAGTACTTC.

J is TRBJ1-1 and V is TRBV10-2, with TRBD1 matching over 8 bases. The V and J ends lost 4 bases and 3 bases, in that order; junction bases with no gene match: 4. Germline CDR1 and CDR2: WSHSY and SAAADI. The CDR3 has 14 amino acids. CDR3 DNA: TGCGCCAGCAGTGCGAACAGGGGGGACACTGAAGCTTTCTTT. Protein sequence: CASSANRGDTEAFF.

This chain uses TRBV19 with TRBJ2-1, with TRBD2 identical over 7 bases. The J segment lost 6 bases and the V segment lost 5 bases, leaving 10 bases of the junction unmatched. This CDR3 comprises 15 residues. The germline CDR1 and CDR2 sequences are LNHDA and SQIVND (reference sequence). The DNA of the CDR3 is TGTGCCAGTAGTTCGGGGGGTTGGCAGGTCAATGAGCAGTTCTTC. This codes for CASSSGGWQVNEQFF.

This chain links TRBV5-4 with TRBJ1-1, with 8 bases matching TRBD1. Germline V gives CDR1 SGHNT, CDR2 YYREEE (reference sequence). With V trimmed by 5 bases and J by 6 bases, 6 bases remained unmatched. There are 13 residues in the CDR3. The chain's CDR3 is CASSRTGWAEAFF. DNA of the CDR3: TGTGCCAGCAGTCGGACAGGGTGGGCTGAAGCTTTCTTT.

This rearrangement joins TRBV6-5 to TRBJ1-4; 7 bases map to TRBD1. V gave up 5 bases and J gave up 5 bases; unmatched junction bases: 8. Germline values: CDR1 MNHEY, CDR2 SVGAGI. This CDR3 has 15 residues. The CDR3 nucleotides are TGTGCCAGCAGTATCCAGACAGGGTCGAATGAAAAACTGTTTTTT. This encodes CASSIQTGSNEKLFF.

This clone was picked up a small number of times. CDR3 protein: CASSIEGHTEAFF. CDR3 nucleotide sequence: TGTGCCAGTAGTATAGAGGGGCACACTGAAGCTTTCTTT. This chain uses TRBV19 with TRBJ1-1; D might be TRBD1 (5 bases). Trimming shortened V by 0 bases and J by 3 bases, and 5 bases separated the two germline ends. Germline values: CDR1 LNHDA, CDR2 SQIVND (reference sequence). The CDR3 sequence is 13 residues long.

DNA of the CDR3: TGTGCCAGCAGCGTGTCCCCTTTCGATACGCAGTATTTT. Translating it yields CASSVSPFDTQYF. This chain connects TRBV9 to TRBJ2-3, with D uncertain. The germline CDR1 and CDR2 sequences are SGDLS and YYNGEE. The CDR3 consists of 13 residues. The V gene lost 2 bases and the J gene lost 6 bases, with 10 bases spanning the gap.

The V and J genes are TRBV3-1 (or the pseudogene TRBV3-2) and TRBJ2-5; TRBD2 aligns across 8 bases. With 5 bases clipped from V and 5 bases from J, the junction kept 7 bases outside the gene matches. CDR3 length: 14 amino acids. Germline assignment: CDR1 LGHDT and CDR2 YNNKEL (reference sequence). The CDR3 sequence: CASSTLAGLETQYF. DNA of the CDR3: TGTGCCAGCAGCACGTTAGCGGGACTGGAGACCCAGTACTTC.

The chain links TRBV10-3 to TRBJ1-4; 11 nucleotides match TRBD1. The V and J ends lost 6 bases and 7 bases, in that order; junction bases with no gene match: 7. Germline V gene lookup returns CDR1 ENHRY and CDR2 SYGVKD. The CDR3 is 15 residues long. The chain's CDR3 is CAISAPGQGGEKLFF. The CDR3 DNA reads TGTGCCATCAGCGCGCCGGGACAGGGGGGTGAAAAACTGTTTTTT.

The rearrangement uses TRBV19 and TRBJ1-1; D unclear. This CDR3 has 13 residues. CDR1 is LNHDA, CDR2 SQIVND, per germline (reference sequence). The V and J ends lost 3 bases and 1 base respectively, with 6 bases between them. This CDR3 is CASSIRRNTEAFF. The CDR3 DNA sequence: TGTGCCAGTAGTATTCGGAGGAACACTGAAGCTTTCTTT.

This chain links TRBV28 with TRBJ1-5, with D maybe TRBD1 (5 bases). Germline CDR1 and CDR2: MDHEN and SYDVKM. CDR3 length equals 17 residues. Trimming stripped 6 bases from V and 3 bases from J, with 21 bases between. The CDR3 here is CASRSGEVAGPNQPQHF. In DNA form, the CDR3 reads TGTGCCAGCAGGTCAGGTGAGGTGGCAGGGCCCAATCAGCCCCAGCATTTT. Based on the CDR3 plus reference TRBV28 and TRBJ1-5, the full variable domain is DVKVTQSSRYLVKRTGEKVFLECVQDMDHENMFWYRQDPGLGLRLIYFSYDVKMKEKGDIPEGYSVSREKKERFSLILESASTNQTSMYLCASRSGEVAGPNQPQHFGDGTRLSIL.

V gene TRBV5-1 combines with J gene TRBJ2-5, with TRBD1 matching 9 bases. The CDR3 is made up of 16 amino acids. Germline CDR1 reads SGHRS; CDR2 reads YFSETQ. Trimming at V came to 0 bases and at J to 5 bases, leaving 8 bases not matched to a gene. CDR3 sequence (DNA): TGCGCCAGCAGCTTGGACGGGGACAGGGAGAGGGAGACCCAGTACTTC. The encoded protein is CASSLDGDRERETQYF.

V and J are TRBV7-2 and TRBJ2-2; D unclear. V lost 5 bases to trimming and J lost 5 bases, with 6 bases between them. Germline V CDR1 and CDR2: SGHTA, FQGNSA. The CDR3 loop spans 12 amino acids. CDR3 nucleotides: TGTGCCAGCAGCCCCCTAACCGGGGAGCTGTTTTTT. This translates into CASSPLTGELFF.

This clone was recorded once. The V call is TRBV5-1, the J call TRBJ2-7; 8 bases agree with TRBD1. Germline V gene sequence: CDR1 SGHRS, CDR2 YFSETQ. V shed 6 bases and J 4 bases; nucleotides not matched to a gene: 6. This CDR3 is built from 13 residues. CDR3 region: CASTQTGGYEQYF. The CDR3 region has the DNA TGCGCCAGCACCCAAACAGGGGGGTACGAGCAGTACTTC.

The chain has TRBV6-2 or TRBV6-3 and TRBJ1-5; 9 bases line up with TRBD1. CDR3 length: 14 residues. V lost 5 bases and J lost 7; bases outside the gene matches: 6. Per germline, CDR1 MNHEY and CDR2 SVGEGT. In DNA, the CDR3 is TGTGCCAGCAGTCTCCGGACAGGGGAGCAGCCCCAGCATTTT. Encoded protein: CASSLRTGEQPQHF.

The chain joins TRBV6-5 to TRBJ1-1; D might be TRBD1 (5 bases). The V gene lost 7 bases and the J gene lost 11 bases, with 17 bases spanning the gap. The CDR3 covers 12 residues. Germline V lookup: CDR1 MNHEY, CDR2 SVGAGI. The CDR3 DNA reads as TGTGCCAGCACCTCACCCGGGACTGCGGCTTTCTTT. Protein sequence: CASTSPGTAAFF.

This clone was seen just once. The chain has TRBV28 and TRBJ1-6; no clear D. V lost 6 bases, J lost 7 bases, and 16 bases lay in between. This CDR3 has 15 residues. In germline, CDR1 is MDHEN, CDR2 SYDVKM. CDR3 nucleotides: TGTGCCAGCAGAGCATCTGACGGGAGAAATTCACCCCTCCACTTT. It is translated as CASRASDGRNSPLHF.

The chain carries TRBV28 and TRBJ2-1, with TRBD2 as a possible D gene (6 bases). CDR3 size: 15 residues. Trimming shortened V by 2 bases and J by 4 bases, and 12 bases separated the two germline ends. Germline-derived CDR1 and CDR2 are MDHEN and SYDVKM. Written as DNA, the CDR3 is TGTGCCAGCAGTTTAGCGGGGCAGAGGTACAATGAGCAGTTCTTC. The encoded protein is CASSLAGQRYNEQFF. Filled out from reference TRBV28 and TRBJ2-1, the complete variable domain reads DVKVTQSSRYLVKRTGEKVFLECVQDMDHENMFWYRQDPGLGLRLIYFSYDVKMKEKGDIPEGYSVSREKKERFSLILESASTNQTSMYLCASSLAGQRYNEQFFGPGTRLTVL.

V gene TRBV5-1 combines with J gene TRBJ1-1, with 9 bases matching TRBD1. CDR1 is SGHRS and CDR2 is YFSETQ in the germline V gene. With V trimmed by 4 bases and J by 5 bases, 9 bases remained unmatched. The CDR3 length is 15 residues. The DNA of the CDR3 is TGCGCCAGCAGCGTCTTACAGGGGGCTCGAACTGAAGCTTTCTTT. This sequence encodes CASSVLQGARTEAFF.

The chain has TRBV9 and TRBJ1-6, with D possibly TRBD1 on 5 matching bases. Germline lookup yields CDR1 SGDLS and CDR2 YYNGEE. The length of the CDR3 is 14 residues. Trimming pared 4 bases from V and 8 bases from J, leaving 13 bases between. In DNA, the CDR3 is TGTGCCAGCAGCTTCGGGACTGAGGATTCACCCCTCCACTTT. Residues: CASSFGTEDSPLHF.

The chain uses TRBV7-3 and TRBJ2-1; no clear D. Germline V gene lookup returns CDR1 SGHTA and CDR2 FQGTGA. The length of the CDR3 is 14 residues. Trimming took off 5 bases at V and 7 bases at J, with 15 bases between the two ends. DNA of the CDR3: TGTGCCAGCAGCCCACGCGGATCGTTGAATGAGCAGTTCTTC. It specifies CASSPRGSLNEQFF. Complete variable domain (other parts from reference TRBV7-3 and TRBJ2-1): GAGVSQTPSNKVTEKGKYVELRCDPISGHTALYWYRQSLGQGPEFLIYFQGTGAADDSGLPNDRFFAVRPEGSVSTLKIQRTERGDSAVYLCASSPRGSLNEQFFGPGTRLTVL.

The rearrangement uses TRBV5-1 and TRBJ1-2; 7 bases line up with TRBD1. This CDR3 is built from 14 residues. Germline V gene sequence: CDR1 SGHRS, CDR2 YFSETQ. V shed 4 bases, J shed 4 bases, and the junction held 7 bases outside the gene matches. DNA of the CDR3: TGCGCCAGCAGCCCCAGCGACAGGGTCTATGGCTACACCTTC. It yields the protein CASSPSDRVYGYTF.